The 14 T cell receptor gamma chains presented below share a single source sample, sequenced in a study of γδ T cells in repeated Plasmodium falciparum infection. Gammadelta T cells were flow-sorted from PBMC into Vgamma9/Vdelta2+ and Vdelta2-negative populations for bulk analysis. TCRdb re-analyzed the multiplex PCR reads via CATT. Of around 24,000 gamma-chain clones in the sample, 3% were seen once. Sequenced material: gamma-delta T cells from blood. The receptors derive from a pool of human donors (malaria-infected and uninfected, not separated).

A note on this clone: A much larger clone lies one base from this, so it may be a read error. CDR3 region: CATWALRSSDWIKTF. CDR3 nucleotides: TGTGCCACCTGGGCCTTGCGGAGTAGTGACTGGATCAAGACGTTT. The chain has TRGV2 and TRGJP2. Germline matching of the DNA provided the J gene here, since TCRdb leaves it blank. Per the germline V gene, CDR1 is EGSNGY and CDR2 is YDSYNSKV. This CDR3 contains 15 residues.

This clone was recorded many times. The protein in TCRdb stems from a much larger clone and differs at residue 8 from this DNA's translation, likely a read error; here the protein is translated from the DNA. The chain combines TRGV4 with TRGJ1 or TRGJ2. Germline matching of the DNA provided the J gene here, since TCRdb leaves it blank. The CDR3 loop spans 11 amino acids. The J segment lost 11 bases and the V segment lost 4 bases, leaving 8 bases of the junction unmatched. The germline V gene has CDR1 EGSTGY and CDR2 YDSYTSSV. The CDR3 DNA follows: TGTGCCACCTGGGACCGATATGAGAAACTCTTT. This encodes CATWDRYEKLF.

This clone was counted ten times or more. One base separates it from a far larger clone, so it is likely a read error. Other DNA sequences in this sample translate to the same CDR3. The chain joins TRGV9 to TRGJP2. Germline values: CDR1 GITISATS, CDR2 ISYDGTV (reference sequence). The CDR3 loop spans 16 amino acids. CDR3 DNA: TGTGCCTTGTGGGAGGTGGGTTGGAGTAGTGACTGGATCAAGACGTTT. This gives the protein CALWEVGWSSDWIKTF.

This clone occurred a few times. A read error is the likely source, as a far larger clone sits one nucleotide away. The same CDR3 is also encoded by other DNA sequences in this sample. The gene calls are TRGV4 and TRGJ1 or TRGJ2. As TCRdb names no J gene, one was assigned here on the basis of a DNA match to germline. The CDR3 runs to 14 residues. Germline loops: CDR1 EGSTGY, CDR2 YDSYTSSV. Losses at the gene ends were 1 base for V and 4 bases for J; bases not matched to a gene: 7. This CDR3 is CATWDGPFYYKKLF. In nucleotides, the CDR3 is TGTGCCACCTGGGATGGTCCATTCTATTATAAGAAACTCTTT.

This clone was detected ten times or more. The protein TCRdb lists belongs to a much larger clone and differs from this DNA's translation at residue 3, which points to a read error; the protein shown is made from the DNA. The V gene is TRGV5, the J gene TRGJ1 or TRGJ2. Assignment of the J gene here rests on matching the DNA to germline, because TCRdb gives none. Per germline, CDR1 VINAFY and CDR2 YDVSNSKD. This CDR3 contains 13 residues. The CDR3 reads CAAWDRPFYKKLF. CDR3 bases: TGTGCCGCCTGGGACAGGCCCTTTTACAAGAAACTCTTT.

This clone has just a few counts. With a far larger clone one base away, a read error is the likely cause. Other DNA variants within this sample encode the same CDR3. The J gene is TRGJP2, the V gene TRGV2. Germline matching of the DNA provided the J gene here, since TCRdb leaves it blank. Trimming took 6 bases from V and 3 from J; bases not matched to a gene: 10. Germline loops: CDR1 EGSNGY, CDR2 YDSYNSKV. The CDR3 is 15 residues long. CDR3 nucleotide sequence: TGTGCCACCTGGACGTTTGTTCGTAGTGATTGGATCAAGACGTTT. This gives the protein CATWTFVRSDWIKTF.

This clone was detected many times. A read error likely explains why the TCRdb protein, taken from a much larger clone, differs from this DNA's translation at residue 12; the protein shown is translated from the DNA. The rearrangement links TRGV9 to TRGJP. CDR1 and CDR2 from the germline V gene are GITISATS and ISYDGTV (reference sequence). The CDR3 is made up of 17 amino acids. The CDR3 sequence: CALWEVNPELGEKIKVF. The DNA for the CDR3 is TGTGCCTTGTGGGAGGTGAATCCTGAGTTGGGCGAAAAAATCAAGGTATTT.

With respect to this clone: This DNA's translation differs at residue 12 from TCRdb's protein, which comes from a much larger clone; a read error is likely, and the protein shown is translated from the DNA. The chain couples TRGV9 to TRGJP. Here the J gene was assigned by germline matching of the DNA, as TCRdb has none. Germline CDR1 GITISATS, CDR2 ISYDGTV (reference sequence). The CDR3 loop spans 17 amino acids. CDR3: CALWEERGELGEKIKVF. CDR3 nucleotides: TGTGCCTTGTGGGAGGAGAGGGGAGAGTTGGGCGAAAAAATCAAGGTATTT.

This clone was picked up many times. A far larger clone is one nucleotide away, so this likely arose from a read error. The V gene is TRGV9, the J gene TRGJ1 or TRGJ2. Germline V gene data show CDR1 as GITISATS and CDR2 as ISYDGTV (reference sequence). The CDR3 sequence is 14 residues long. The CDR3 reads CALWEVGHYYKKLF. Written as DNA, the CDR3 is TGTGCCTTGTGGGAGGTGGGACATTATTACAAGAAACTCTTT.

About this clone: TCRdb lists the protein of a much larger clone for this DNA, which differs at residue 4, so this is likely a read error; the protein given here is translated from the DNA itself. The chain carries TRGV9 and TRGJ1 or TRGJ2. Matching the DNA to germline supplied the J gene, which TCRdb does not give. V lost 7 bases and J lost 6; bases outside the gene matches: 12. Germline-derived CDR1 and CDR2 are GITISATS and ISYDGTV (reference sequence). The CDR3 consists of 13 residues. CDR3 amino acids: CALCEPETYKKLF. In nucleotides, the CDR3 is TGTGCCTTGTGTGAGCCTGAAACTTATAAGAAACTCTTT.

Note on this clone: The translation of this DNA and the TCRdb protein of a much larger clone differ at residue 4, probably owing to a read error; the protein shown here is translated from the DNA. This rearrangement joins TRGV9 to TRGJP. The J gene is not listed in TCRdb, so it was assigned here from a DNA match to germline. This CDR3 spans 21 amino acids. CDR1 and CDR2 from the germline V gene are GITISATS and ISYDGTV (reference sequence). The DNA of the CDR3 is TGTGCCTTGCGGGAGGTGCATGGTTCGGTACGTAAAGAGTTGGGCAAAAAAATCAAGGTATTT. It codes for CALREVHGSVRKELGKKIKVF.

This clone was counted ten times or more. The translation of this DNA and the TCRdb protein of a much larger clone differ at residue 10, probably owing to a read error; the protein shown here is translated from the DNA. This sequence joins TRGV9 and TRGJP2. No J segment appears in TCRdb, so it was assigned here by matching the sequence to germline. CDR1 GITISATS and CDR2 ISYDGTV come from the germline V gene (reference sequence). The CDR3 extends over 15 amino acids. Here the CDR3 reads CALWEPVGSEWIKTF. The DNA of the CDR3 is TGTGCCTTGTGGGAGCCGGTCGGTAGTGAATGGATCAAGACGTTT.

This clone was found many times. Only one base separates this from a far larger clonotype, so it likely reflects a read error. The sample contains more than one DNA sequence encoding this CDR3. The V gene is TRGV9, the J gene TRGJ1 or TRGJ2. CDR1 is GITISATS, CDR2 ISYDGTV, per germline (reference sequence). This CDR3 has 15 residues. The CDR3 sequence is CALWEGNLPYYKKLF. CDR3 in DNA: TGCGCCTTGTGGGAGGGGAACCTACCTTATTATAAGAAACTCTTT.

This clone has ten or more counts. Translating this DNA gives a protein that differs at residue 9 from the TCRdb one, which belongs to a much larger clone; a read error is likely, and the protein shown is this translation. The CDR3 DNA reads TGTGCCTTGTGGGAGGTCCCGAATTGTTATAAGAAACTCTTT. Translation gives CALWEVPNCYKKLF. The V and J genes are TRGV9 and TRGJ1 or TRGJ2. No J gene was available from TCRdb, and it was assigned here by a germline match of the DNA. The CDR3 covers 14 residues. The germline gives CDR1 GITISATS, CDR2 ISYDGTV (reference sequence).